These 9 T cell receptor beta chains came from one sample sequenced in a study of CD8 T cells in Susac syndrome. cDNA came from about 0.5 to 1 ug RNA primed by random hexamers. Using its own MiXCR run on the immunoSEQ multiplex PCR reads, TCRdb lists one record per CDR3 protein. The sample carries 80,000 or so distinct CDR3 sequences, 90% to 95% recorded once. Sequenced input: CD4+ T cells from PBMCs. These receptors were collected from a human donor with Susac syndrome.

The chain is built from TRBV5-1 and TRBJ2-2; D gene uncertain. The CDR3 has 16 amino acids. CDR1 and CDR2 (germline): SGHRS, YFSETQ. Trimming pared 3 bases from V and 4 bases from J, leaving 16 bases between. This chain's CDR3 is CASSSLRVRGTGELFF. The CDR3 bases are TGCGCCAGCAGCTCACTAAGGGTGCGAGGCACCGGGGAGCTGTTTTTT.

The chain has TRBV11-3 and TRBJ2-3, with TRBD2 matching over 10 bases. Germline trimming cut 3 bases from V and 2 bases from J; bases unmatched to any gene: 5. Germline CDR1 reads SGHNT; CDR2 reads YENEEA. The CDR3 totals 16 residues. This chain's CDR3 is CASSLGTSGITDTQYF. The CDR3, as DNA: TGTGCCAGCAGCTTGGGAACTAGCGGGATCACAGATACGCAGTATTTT.

The chain links TRBV2 to TRBJ1-4; TRBD1 is a possible D gene (5 bases). The CDR3 consists of 15 residues. With 4 bases removed from V and 2 bases from J, the gap between germline ends came to 11 bases. Germline CDR1 reads SNHLY; CDR2 reads FYNNEI. In DNA, the CDR3 is TGTGCCAGCAGTGGGACATACGGGACTAATGAAAAACTGTTTTTT. Its translation: CASSGTYGTNEKLFF.

V and J are TRBV7-9 and TRBJ2-2; D unresolved. Germline V lookup: CDR1 SEHNR, CDR2 FQNEAQ (reference sequence). V lost 2 bases and J lost 1, with 8 bases in between. CDR3 length: 15 amino acids. CDR3 coding DNA: TGTGCCAGCAGCTTAATTTTAGGGAACACCGGGGAGCTGTTTTTT. This sequence encodes CASSLILGNTGELFF.

V gene TRBV9 combines with J gene TRBJ2-5, with a tentative D call TRBD1 (8 bases). CDR1 is SGDLS, CDR2 YYNGEE, per germline. The germline V and J ends were trimmed by 4 bases and 5 bases, with 15 bases remaining between them. CDR3 length: 14 amino acids. The CDR3 sequence is CASSTTGGGETQYF. In DNA form, the CDR3 reads TGTGCCAGCAGCACCACAGGGGGGGGCGAGACCCAGTACTTC.

The chain joins TRBV28 to TRBJ1-5; D is perhaps TRBD1 (6 bases). Trimming left V 0 bases short and J 0 bases short, with 12 bases between. The CDR3 is 17 residues long. Germline V gene sequence: CDR1 MDHEN, CDR2 SYDVKM. Written as DNA, the CDR3 is TGTGCCAGCAGTTTATGGTCAGGGGACTATAGCAATCAGCCCCAGCATTTT. It encodes CASSLWSGDYSNQPQHF.

This clonotype was seen a few times. The chain joins TRBV29-1 to TRBJ2-5; D gene unclear. The length of the CDR3 is 13 residues. CDR1 SQVTM and CDR2 ANQGSEA come from the germline V gene. Deletions cut 2 bases from V and 1 base from J, with 8 bases between. Written as DNA, the CDR3 is TGCAGCGTTGAATGGCAGTTCCAAGAGACCCAGTACTTC. Its translation: CSVEWQFQETQYF.

This clonotype was recorded only once. The J gene is TRBJ1-5, the V gene TRBV10-3, with a tentative D call TRBD1 (5 bases). Trimming removed 0 bases at V and 7 bases at J, with 10 bases between. Looked up from germline, CDR1 is ENHRY and CDR2 is SYGVKD. The CDR3 runs to 14 residues. The CDR3 here is CAISESEGRQPQHF. CDR3 DNA: TGTGCCATCAGTGAGTCGGAGGGGCGACAGCCCCAGCATTTT.

This clonotype appeared once. It is unclear where the CDR3 begins or ends on the DNA, so no DNA is shown, and the CDR3 is as TCRdb lists it. The rearrangement links TRBV6-6 to TRBJ1-5. The CDR3 is 12 residues long, counting both termini. CDR1 is MNHNY and CDR2 is SVGAGI in the germline V gene (reference sequence). Here the CDR3 reads CASSTSVQPQHF.